This record looks at one T cell receptor (beta chain) sequence and its context. This entry comes from a study of blood T cell repertoires in COVID-19. Repertoires were generated with immunoSEQ multiplex PCR, while TCRdb's copy carries only in-frame clones and drops some. The table lists more than 45,000 clones, 82% of them singletons. The sequenced sample consisted of peripheral blood. This sequence was found in a woman aged 55-75 years with acute or convalescent COVID-19.

CDR3 in DNA: TGTGCCTGGAGTGGTCGCGTGAGACAGGGAGTCGGCTACACCTTC. Its protein is CAWSGRVRQGVGYTF. The chain recombines TRBV30 with TRBJ1-2; TRBD1 matches 7 bases. The CDR3 is made up of 15 amino acids. Trimming took 1 base from V and 8 from J; bases not matched to a gene: 13. CDR1 and CDR2 (germline): GTSNPN, SVGIG (reference sequence).